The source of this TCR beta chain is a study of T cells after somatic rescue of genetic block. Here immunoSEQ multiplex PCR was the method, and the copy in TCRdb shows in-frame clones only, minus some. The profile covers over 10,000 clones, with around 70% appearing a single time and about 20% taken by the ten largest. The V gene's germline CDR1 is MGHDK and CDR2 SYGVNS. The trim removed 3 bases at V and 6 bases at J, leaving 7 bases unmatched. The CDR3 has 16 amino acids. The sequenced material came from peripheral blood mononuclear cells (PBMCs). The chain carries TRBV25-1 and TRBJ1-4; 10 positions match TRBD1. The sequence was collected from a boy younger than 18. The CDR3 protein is CASSDPYGTGDEKLFF. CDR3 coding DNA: TGTGCCAGCAGTGACCCCTATGGGACAGGGGATGAAAAACTGTTTTTT.